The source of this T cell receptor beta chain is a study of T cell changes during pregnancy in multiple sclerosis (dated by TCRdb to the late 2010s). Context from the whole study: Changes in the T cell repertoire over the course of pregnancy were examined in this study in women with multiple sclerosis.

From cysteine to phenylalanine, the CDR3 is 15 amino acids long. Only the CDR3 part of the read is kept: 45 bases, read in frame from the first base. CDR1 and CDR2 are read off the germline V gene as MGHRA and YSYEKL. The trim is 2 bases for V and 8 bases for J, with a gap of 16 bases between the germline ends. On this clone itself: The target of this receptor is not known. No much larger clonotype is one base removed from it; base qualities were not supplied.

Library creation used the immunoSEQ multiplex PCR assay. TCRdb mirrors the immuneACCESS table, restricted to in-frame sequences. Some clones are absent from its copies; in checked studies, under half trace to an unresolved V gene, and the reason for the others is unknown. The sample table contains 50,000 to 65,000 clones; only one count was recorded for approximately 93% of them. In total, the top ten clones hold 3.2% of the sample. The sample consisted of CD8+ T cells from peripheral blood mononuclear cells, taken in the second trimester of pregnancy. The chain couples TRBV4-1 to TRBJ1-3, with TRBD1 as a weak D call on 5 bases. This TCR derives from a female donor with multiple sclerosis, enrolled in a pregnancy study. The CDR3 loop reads CASSQRGTVSDTIYF. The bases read TGCGCCAGCAGCCAACGAGGGACTGTATCGGACACCATATATTTT.